Below, 30 T cell receptor beta chains from the same sample are listed, as sequenced in a study of shared clonotypes between healthy human individuals. Method: immunoSEQ multiplex PCR; TCRdb's copy keeps in-frame clones and lacks some. The data contain 1,100,000 or so clones, approximately 80% of them singletons. Sequencing used memory CD4+ T cells from PBMCs. Sample subset: CD45RA-negative fraction. The source of these receptors is a man between 18 and 29 years old in good health. Some clones in this sample may be carry-over from other donors' samples.

The V call is TRBV27, the J call TRBJ1-4; TRBD1 agrees at 11 bases. Germline values: CDR1 MNHEY, CDR2 SMNVEV (reference sequence). Trimming cost V 8 bases and J 5 bases; bases outside gene matches: 4. The CDR3 extends over 14 amino acids. CDR3 bases: TGTGCCAGCCGGACAGGGGGCGGGAATGAAAAACTGTTTTTT. Residues: CASRTGGGNEKLFF.

This sequence joins TRBV6-1 and TRBJ2-7; 11 bases line up with TRBD2. V lost 6 bases, J lost 2 bases, and 3 bases stayed unmatched. The CDR3 extends over 14 amino acids. The germline V gene encodes CDR1 MNHNS and CDR2 SASEGT. This CDR3 is CASSTSGGTYEQYF. In DNA form, the CDR3 reads TGTGCCAGCAGCACTAGCGGGGGTACCTACGAGCAGTACTTC.

In its sample, this clone was seen a few times. The rearrangement joins TRBV28 to TRBJ2-1; no clear D. Looked up from germline, CDR1 is MDHEN and CDR2 is SYDVKM. The CDR3 extends over 11 amino acids. Trimming cost V 7 bases and J 6 bases, with 7 bases left between them. CDR3 protein: CASIGRNEQFF. The CDR3 nucleotides are TGTGCCAGCATAGGGCGCAATGAGCAGTTCTTC.

This clone was detected only a few times. This sequence joins TRBV10-3 and TRBJ2-3; D perhaps matches TRBD2 (5 bases). Germline V gives CDR1 ENHRY, CDR2 SYGVKD. This CDR3 contains 14 residues. Trimming took 8 bases from V and 1 from J, leaving 13 bases between them. The CDR3 sequence is CAISAIGGTDTQYF. DNA for the CDR3: TGTGCCATCTCCGCTATCGGGGGCACAGATACGCAGTATTTT.

This clone has only a few counts. The V call is TRBV5-4, the J call TRBJ2-5, with 7 nucleotides matching TRBD1. Germline CDR1 and CDR2: SGHNT and YYREEE (reference sequence). Trimming cost V 3 bases and J 2 bases; bases outside gene matches: 4. The CDR3 runs 14 residues. CDR3 loop: CASSSGQTQETQYF. CDR3 DNA: TGTGCCAGCAGCTCGGGACAGACTCAAGAGACCCAGTACTTC.

This clone was seen once. CDR3 region: CASSPGDTDTQYF. The CDR3 DNA reads as TGTGCCAGCTCACCAGGAGACACAGATACGCAGTATTTT. V gene TRBV18 combines with J gene TRBJ2-3; D gene uncertain. Germline CDR1 reads KGHSH; CDR2 reads LQKENI. This CDR3 comprises 13 residues. V lost 2 bases and J lost 2, with 5 bases in between.

The J gene is TRBJ2-7, the V gene TRBV7-9; D tentatively fits TRBD1 or TRBD2 (5 bases each). V was trimmed by 3 bases and J by 3 bases, leaving 18 bases between them. This CDR3 is 16 amino acids long. Per germline, CDR1 SEHNR and CDR2 FQNEAQ (reference sequence). The CDR3 DNA sequence: TGTGCCAGCAGCTTGCCGCCCCGTTTTGGGGGCTACGAGCAGTACTTC. Protein product: CASSLPPRFGGYEQYF.

The chain employs TRBV6-1 and TRBJ2-1; no definite D call. Germline V gene lookup returns CDR1 MNHNS and CDR2 SASEGT. Trimming pared 1 base from V and 10 bases from J, leaving 11 bases between. The CDR3 totals 13 residues. The CDR3 reads CASSEDYRTEQFF. The CDR3, as DNA: TGTGCCAGCAGTGAAGACTACAGAACCGAGCAGTTCTTC.

The chain is built from TRBV28 and TRBJ1-5; maybe TRBD1 (6 bases). The CDR3 runs 18 residues. The germline V gene has CDR1 MDHEN and CDR2 SYDVKM. V gave up 3 bases and J gave up 7 bases, with 25 bases separating them. The CDR3 spells CASSFSGESGPLRQPQHF. Here the CDR3 DNA reads TGTGCCAGCAGTTTTTCAGGGGAGTCGGGGCCTCTGAGGCAGCCCCAGCATTTT.

The chain carries TRBV11-1 and TRBJ2-7; 8 nucleotides agree with TRBD1. The CDR3 consists of 14 residues. Trimming at V came to 5 bases and at J to 5 bases, leaving 8 bases not matched to a gene. Per the germline V gene, CDR1 is SGHAT and CDR2 is FQDESV (reference sequence). In DNA, the CDR3 is TGTGCCAGCAGCGACCGGGACAGGTCGAACGAGCAGTACTTC. Translation: CASSDRDRSNEQYF.

V and J are TRBV11-2 and TRBJ1-1; 9 bases map to TRBD1. Germline V gene data show CDR1 as SGHAT and CDR2 as FQNNGV. The V gene end was trimmed by 7 bases and the J gene end by 5 bases; junction bases not matched to a gene: 11. The CDR3 is 15 amino acids. CDR3 in amino acids: CASNKQGQGTTEAFF. Written as DNA, the CDR3 is TGTGCCAGCAACAAGCAAGGACAGGGGACGACTGAAGCTTTCTTT.

The chain combines TRBV6-6 with TRBJ2-7, with D perhaps matching TRBD1 (6 bases). Germline loops: CDR1 MNHNY, CDR2 SVGAGI (reference sequence). The V gene lost 5 bases and the J gene lost 2 bases, with 19 bases spanning the gap. The CDR3 has 16 amino acids. The CDR3 DNA reads TGTGCCAGCAGTCCCGCTACTACCGGGACAACCTACGAGCAGTACTTC. Translation: CASSPATTGTTYEQYF.

The V call is TRBV19, the J call TRBJ2-7, with 13 bases matching TRBD2. Germline-derived CDR1 and CDR2 are LNHDA and SQIVND (reference sequence). Unmatched junction bases numbered 2, after V lost 6 bases and J lost 0 bases. The CDR3 length is 15 residues. CDR3 sequence: CASRGTSGISYEQYF. CDR3 nucleotide sequence: TGTGCCAGTAGGGGGACTAGCGGGATCTCCTACGAGCAGTACTTC.

The rearrangement uses TRBV6-6 and TRBJ2-3, with D possibly matching TRBD2 (5 bases). CDR1 is MNHNY, CDR2 SVGAGI, per germline (reference sequence). V dropped 7 bases and J dropped 1 base, with 9 bases sitting between them. The length of the CDR3 is 13 residues. The CDR3 loop reads CASNTAGTDTQYF. CDR3 in DNA: TGTGCCAGCAACACAGCGGGCACAGATACGCAGTATTTT.

A note on this clone: This same CDR3 is encoded by further DNA sequences in the sample. This chain links TRBV9 with TRBJ1-1; no firm D call. Trimming removed 0 bases from V and 2 bases from J, with 8 bases in between. Germline CDR1 is SGDLS and CDR2 is YYNGEE. The CDR3 consists of 14 residues. The chain's CDR3 is CASSVVTGNTEAFF. The CDR3 nucleotides are TGTGCCAGCAGCGTAGTCACGGGTAACACTGAAGCTTTCTTT.

This clone was seen a few times. The gene calls are TRBV10-3 and TRBJ2-5; no reliable D call. Germline V gene data show CDR1 as ENHRY and CDR2 as SYGVKD. CDR3 length: 13 amino acids. Trimming took 4 bases from V and 4 from J, leaving 10 bases between them. CDR3: CAISGYLGETQYF. The CDR3 DNA sequence: TGTGCCATCAGTGGCTATTTGGGAGAGACCCAGTACTTC.

This clone turned up a few times. The J gene is TRBJ2-1, the V gene TRBV28; tentatively, D is TRBD2 (6 bases). The germline V gene has CDR1 MDHEN and CDR2 SYDVKM. There are 14 residues in the CDR3. Trimming pared 5 bases from V and 6 bases from J, leaving 14 bases between. Here the CDR3 reads CASSTRRGINEQFF. The CDR3, as DNA: TGTGCCAGCAGTACAAGGAGGGGAATCAATGAGCAGTTCTTC.

The chain combines TRBV11-2 with TRBJ2-5, with 7 bases matching TRBD2. This CDR3 is 14 amino acids long. J gave up 3 bases and V 1 base, and 2 bases lay outside the gene matches. Germline V gene lookup returns CDR1 SGHAT and CDR2 FQNNGV. The CDR3 sequence: CASSLVLAEETQYF. The CDR3 coding sequence is TGTGCCAGCAGCTTAGTTCTAGCGGAAGAGACCCAGTACTTC.

V gene TRBV11-2 combines with J gene TRBJ2-1; unclear D gene. Germline values: CDR1 SGHAT, CDR2 FQNNGV. There are 13 residues in the CDR3. V was cut by 2 bases and J by 2 bases, with 4 bases left in between. The CDR3 is CASSLSTYNEQFF. As DNA, the CDR3 is TGTGCCAGCAGCTTAAGTACCTACAATGAGCAGTTCTTC.

The J gene is TRBJ2-7, the V gene TRBV30, with D possibly TRBD2 on 7 matching bases. The V and J ends lost 1 base and 1 base respectively, with 14 bases between them. Germline lookup yields CDR1 GTSNPN and CDR2 SVGIG (reference sequence). The CDR3 consists of 15 residues. CDR3 sequence: CAWSEGGTGSYEQYF. The CDR3 DNA is TGTGCCTGGAGTGAGGGGGGGACGGGATCCTACGAGCAGTACTTC.

This clone was picked up a small number of times. This chain joins TRBV11-3 and TRBJ2-2; TRBD1 aligns across 7 bases. Trimming at V came to 4 bases and at J to 0 bases, leaving 2 bases not matched to a gene. CDR3 length equals 15 residues. Germline-derived CDR1 and CDR2 are SGHNT and YENEEA. CDR3 in amino acids: CASSSGTANTGELFF. The CDR3 DNA sequence: TGTGCCAGCAGCTCCGGGACAGCGAACACCGGGGAGCTGTTTTTT.

The V call is TRBV7-3, the J call TRBJ2-7; D is unresolved. Germline assignment: CDR1 SGHTA and CDR2 FQGTGA. Trimming removed 1 base at V and 6 bases at J, with 7 bases between. This CDR3 contains 12 residues. CDR3 in amino acids: CASSLNLGEQYF. CDR3 DNA: TGTGCCAGCAGCTTAAACTTGGGCGAGCAGTACTTC.

V usage is TRBV15 and J usage is TRBJ2-7; no definite D call. Germline loops: CDR1 LNHNV, CDR2 YYDKDF (reference sequence). V shed 0 bases and J shed 1 base, with 7 bases lying between them. CDR3 size: 14 residues. In DNA, the CDR3 is TGTGCCACCAGCAGAGATAGGCAGTCCTACGAGCAGTACTTC. Translated, it gives CATSRDRQSYEQYF.

This clone was picked up a small number of times. The rearrangement links TRBV9 to TRBJ2-3, with D possibly being TRBD2 (6 bases). The CDR3 runs to 14 residues. Germline CDR1 SGDLS, CDR2 YYNGEE. Trimming stripped 0 bases from V and 5 bases from J, with 10 bases between. CDR3 sequence: CASSVGVGGDTQYF. DNA of the CDR3: TGTGCCAGCAGCGTAGGGGTCGGGGGAGATACGCAGTATTTT.

V is TRBV9 and J is TRBJ1-2, with a tentative D call TRBD1 (5 bases). The V end lost 1 base, the J end lost 4 bases, and 20 bases lay between the germline ends. Per the germline V gene, CDR1 is SGDLS and CDR2 is YYNGEE. This CDR3 region has 17 residues. CDR3 loop: CASSVSEGPRQSYGYTF. The CDR3 DNA is TGTGCCAGCAGCGTAAGTGAGGGGCCACGGCAGAGCTATGGCTACACCTTC.

The chain recombines TRBV6-5 with TRBJ2-7; the match to TRBD1 covers 7 bases. The length of the CDR3 is 15 residues. With V trimmed by 5 bases and J by 4 bases, 11 bases remained unmatched. In germline, CDR1 is MNHEY, CDR2 SVGAGI. CDR3 sequence reads: CASSHRTGWIYEQYF. For the CDR3, the DNA is TGTGCCAGCAGTCATCGGACAGGATGGATTTACGAGCAGTACTTC.

This clone was counted once. This chain connects TRBV30 to TRBJ2-5; 8 nucleotides line up with TRBD1. With the DNA end fitting TRBJ2-7 better, the J assignment may be wrong. Germline V gene lookup returns CDR1 GTSNPN and CDR2 SVGIG (reference sequence). This CDR3 comprises 14 residues. The CDR3 loop reads CAWSYRGISYEQYF. CDR3 bases: TGTGCCTGGAGTTACAGGGGGATCTCCTACGAGCAGTACTTC.

V and J are TRBV30 and TRBJ2-7; D ambiguous. V lost 0 bases to trimming and J lost 5 bases, with 5 bases between them. From germline, CDR1 is GTSNPN and CDR2 SVGIG (reference sequence). The CDR3 sequence is 11 residues long. CDR3 in amino acids: CAWSVFDEQYF. Written as DNA, the CDR3 is TGTGCCTGGAGTGTATTCGACGAGCAGTACTTC.

Worth noting for this clone: A read error may account for a junction end that differs from germline. This chain connects TRBV28 to TRBJ2-7, with TRBD2 matching over 11 bases. The CDR3 has 14 amino acids. Germline CDR1 is MDHEN and CDR2 is SYDVKM. Written as DNA, the CDR3 is TGTGCCAGCAGTTTACTCCTAGCGGGAGGTCCTAGCGACTTC. This translates into CASSLLLAGGPSDF.

The V call is TRBV5-1, the J call TRBJ1-2, with D perhaps matching TRBD1 (5 bases). Germline CDR1 and CDR2: SGHRS and YFSETQ. The CDR3 is made up of 15 amino acids. Trimming removed 0 bases at V and 0 bases at J, with 9 bases between. CDR3 DNA sequence: TGCGCCAGCAGCTTGGACAGGCCGCCTAACTATGGCTACACCTTC. Translation gives CASSLDRPPNYGYTF.